This TCR beta chain was captured by sequencing in a study of OX40 agonist ivuxolimab in advanced cancers. CDR1 is SEHNR and CDR2 is FQNEAQ in the germline V gene (reference sequence). The CDR3 runs 15 residues. With 5 bases removed from V and 3 bases from J, the gap between germline ends came to 14 bases. Sequencing was performed with immunoSEQ multiplex PCR; in TCRdb, only in-frame clones are kept and a portion is missing. The sample has approximately 77,000 clones; about nine tenths are singletons. Sequences were derived from CD4+ or CD8+ T cells sorted from blood, sampled in a trial of the OX40 agonist ivuxolimab. The clonotype was recovered from an adult with an advanced solid tumor such as melanoma, head and neck, liver or kidney cancer. The chain has TRBV7-9 and TRBJ1-3; D remains unclear. CDR3 in amino acids: CASSPQRADGNTIYF. In nucleotides, the CDR3 is TGTGCCAGCAGCCCCCAAAGGGCAGATGGAAACACCATATATTTT.